This TCR beta chain derives from a study of T cells in Graves' hyperthyroidism and ophthalmopathy (dated by TCRdb to about 2019). With regard to the full study: Peripheral blood was collected at initial diagnosis, before any treatment. TCR V-J signatures able to tell the groups apart were searched for in a discovery cohort of approximately 95 patients, of whom under 45 had Graves' ophthalmopathy and 57 had stable Graves' hyperthyroidism. An independent validation cohort of under 20 hyperthyroidism patients and about 16 patients who later progressed to ophthalmopathy tested prospective prediction of ophthalmopathy. The 100 discovery patients were divided at random into training and test sets in a 7:3 ratio. In several Graves' hyperthyroidism patients, the study also compared T-cell repertoires from thyroid tissue with T-cell repertoires from blood. Following sampling, methimazole starting at 30 mg daily was given to hyperthyroidism patients, and high-dose intravenous methylprednisolone was given to ophthalmopathy patients. TCR Vbeta CDR3 sequencing of roughly 140 peripheral blood samples (over 40 ophthalmopathy, 75 to 85 hyperthyroidism and 17 progressor patients) is reported in the paper.

Graves' hyperthyroidism was defined as stable when no progression to ophthalmopathy occurred over 18 months of follow-up. Hyperthyroidism patients were newly diagnosed, with disease duration under 2 months, and aged 18 to 65 years. Any patient with an uncontrolled infection, another autoimmune disease, pregnancy or lactation was excluded. Clinical symptoms, serum thyroxine and TRAb, thyroid ultrasound, and orbital computed tomography formed the basis for the diagnoses. PBMCs were isolated from around 10 ml of fresh peripheral blood by Ficoll-Paque density gradient centrifugation. Total RNA was extracted with Trizol reagent, and quality was checked on an Agilent 2100 Bioanalyzer. Broader findings and caveats from the paper: No statistical method was used to set the sample size in advance, and investigators knew the group allocation. In cross-validation, a model built on a 13 V-J signature told ophthalmopathy apart from stable hyperthyroidism with 85% to 90% sensitivity and 81% to 82% specificity, and in testing the same model reached 80%/75%. Blood samples also contained most of the expanded thyroid clonotypes (frequency above 0.001), which suggests that blood repertoires may reflect thyroid immune responses. During validation, the model predicted progression to ophthalmopathy a median of about 6.5 months ahead of onset, with almost 71% sensitivity and 72% to 80% specificity.

Details on this clonotype: What this receptor recognizes is not known. One end of the junction is discordant with germline, which a read error may explain.

The TCR beta CDR3 regions were amplified from RNA transcripts. The TCR CDR3 was subjected to a first round of RT-PCR using the HTBI primer set and the Qiagen OneStep RT-PCR kit. Libraries were constructed in a second round of multiplex PCR, after which size selection and purification were performed. Libraries were sequenced paired-end with 100 bp reads on an Illumina HiSeq2000. On the study's bioinformatics: Raw data were processed with SOAPnuke, discarding reads with adapters, uncalled bases, mean Phred below 15, or no exact constant-primer or identifier match. High-quality paired reads were merged with COPE v1.2.5, and unique nucleotide sequences were defined as clonotypes. Clonotypes were aligned to IMGT TRBV, TRBD and TRBJ reference segments using MiTCR v1.1. Analysis was restricted to V-J combinations with a frequency above 0.0001, which covered 99.2% of repertoires. The TCS score was defined as the ratio of F50 (clonal expansion) to E x V (chaos), calculated using BLOSUM62-based TCRdist between CDR3 peptides within each V-J. Welch's t-statistics and random forest reduced just over 500 V-J features to fewer than 15, which were used in a naive Bayes classifier (R e1071). Clones were called with MiXCR by TCRdb after fastp trimmed the public reads at Q25, and only in-frame beta chains were retained. Every CDR3 protein is listed once, alongside the most common genes and DNA of its rows. For this entry, the V and J calls and clone size follow TCRdb and not the study's own pipeline. Counted in this sample were approximately 600,000 distinct CDR3 sequences; 15% to 20% of them appeared once. Around 3.9% of the sample is taken by the ten largest.

From the cysteine up to the phenylalanine, the CDR3 has a length of 14 residues. Left in the record is the CDR3 DNA by itself, 42 bases read in frame from the first base. CDR1 and CDR2 are read off the germline V gene (reference sequence) as SSHAT and FNYEAQ. The receptor was isolated from a woman between 25 and 40 years old with Graves' hyperthyroidism. This receptor chain uses TRBV7-7 and TRBJ2-2; possibly the D gene is TRBD1, per 5 matching bases. Sequenced input: blood. At the DNA level, the sequence is TGTGCTAGCAGCCACGACAGGAACACCGGGGAGCTGTTTTTT. Translated, this is CASSHDRNTGELFF.